What follows are 30 T cell receptor beta chains derived from one specimen sequenced in a study of T cells after yellow fever vaccination. TCRdb recomputed calls from the 5' RACE reads with MiXCR, one row per CDR3 protein. The sample has some 400,000 distinct CDR3 sequences; under 20% are singletons. The specimen was PBMCs, collected before the yellow fever booster vaccination. The receptors were gathered from a man in his late teens or twenties who received the YFV17D yellow fever vaccine.

The chain combines TRBV4-1 with TRBJ2-7, with TRBD1 identical over 9 bases. CDR3 length equals 15 residues. The V segment lost 3 bases and the J segment 3 bases; nucleotides outside the gene matches: 6. The germline gives CDR1 MGHRA, CDR2 YSYEKL. CDR3: CASSQDRGVLYEQYF. For the CDR3, the DNA is TGCGCCAGCAGCCAGGACAGGGGTGTCCTCTACGAGCAGTACTTC.

This clonotype was recorded at least ten times. The chain combines TRBV6-1 with TRBJ2-1; 8 nucleotides align to TRBD2. Germline CDR1 is MNHNS and CDR2 is SASEGT. The CDR3 contains 15 residues. Losses at the gene ends were 2 bases for V and 4 bases for J; bases not matched to a gene: 4. The CDR3 sequence is CASSENSGGYNEQFF. In DNA, the CDR3 is TGTGCCAGCAGTGAAAACAGCGGGGGATACAATGAGCAGTTCTTC.

The chain joins TRBV5-6 to TRBJ1-2; no definite D call. Germline CDR1 and CDR2: SGHDT and YYEEEE. Trimming removed 9 bases from V and 7 bases from J, with 19 bases in between. This CDR3 has 13 amino acids. The CDR3 is CATTGGRFFGYTF. The CDR3 DNA sequence: TGTGCCACTACGGGAGGGAGATTTTTTGGCTACACCTTC.

This clonotype was observed a handful of times. CDR3 coding DNA: TGCGCCAGCAGCCAAGAGGGATCCCAGGGGGGAAACACTGAAGCTTTCTTT. As protein: CASSQEGSQGGNTEAFF. The chain links TRBV4-1 to TRBJ1-1, with 7 bases identical to TRBD1. The V segment lost 0 bases and the J segment 2 bases; nucleotides outside the gene matches: 9. Germline V gene data show CDR1 as MGHRA and CDR2 as YSYEKL. The CDR3 consists of 17 residues.

This clonotype was detected a few times. V usage is TRBV10-3 and J usage is TRBJ2-1, with a possible D match to TRBD2 (5 bases). This CDR3 is built from 15 residues. CDR1 ENHRY and CDR2 SYGVKD come from the germline V gene. The V and J ends lost 2 bases and 0 bases respectively, with 8 bases between them. CDR3 amino acids: CAISETGSSYNEQFF. The DNA for the CDR3 is TGTGCCATCAGTGAGACTGGGAGCTCCTACAATGAGCAGTTCTTC.

The chain recombines TRBV9 with TRBJ2-3; D gene uncertain. The CDR3 is 13 residues long. V was pared by 6 bases and J by 2 bases, with 10 bases between. Germline loops: CDR1 SGDLS, CDR2 YYNGEE. The CDR3 reads CASNNHDTDTQYF. The CDR3 DNA is TGTGCCAGCAACAATCATGACACAGATACGCAGTATTTT.

This clonotype showed up many times. The chain is built from TRBV5-1 and TRBJ2-2; D gene uncertain. This CDR3 contains 13 residues. Per the germline V gene, CDR1 is SGHRS and CDR2 is YFSETQ. V was pared by 4 bases and J by 7 bases, with 11 bases between. The CDR3 region has the DNA TGCGCCAGCAGCCGTGACGCTAACGGGGAGCTGTTTTTT. This codes for CASSRDANGELFF.

V and J are TRBV30 and TRBJ2-5; TRBD2 is a possible D gene (6 bases). CDR3 length: 13 amino acids. Per the germline V gene, CDR1 is GTSNPN and CDR2 is SVGIG (reference sequence). Trimming took 4 bases from V and 5 from J, leaving 14 bases between them. CDR3 region: CAWNRGFEETQYF. The DNA of the CDR3 is TGTGCCTGGAATCGGGGGTTTGAGGAGACCCAGTACTTC.

Ten or more counts support this clonotype. The rearrangement joins TRBV3-1 to TRBJ1-2; D gene uncertain. This CDR3 has 12 amino acids. In germline, CDR1 is LGHDT, CDR2 YNNKEL (reference sequence). Trimming shortened V by 3 bases and J by 4 bases, and 6 bases separated the two germline ends. DNA for the CDR3: TGTGCCAGCAGCCACGCGCTCTATGGCTACACCTTC. Amino acids: CASSHALYGYTF.

A few counts support this clonotype. The V and J genes are TRBV20-1 and TRBJ1-5; possible D gene TRBD1, 5 bases. Germline assignment: CDR1 DFQATT and CDR2 SNEGSKA (reference sequence). There are 14 residues in the CDR3. Trimming pared 2 bases from V and 2 bases from J, leaving 10 bases between. The CDR3 region has the DNA TGCAGTGCTAGAAACAGGATGGGCAATCAGCCCCAGCATTTT. It specifies CSARNRMGNQPQHF.

This clonotype was seen a few times. The chain links TRBV20-1 to TRBJ2-5, with 7 bases fitting TRBD2. The CDR3 contains 14 residues. Germline trimming cut 1 base from V and 2 bases from J; bases unmatched to any gene: 4. Germline loops: CDR1 DFQATT, CDR2 SNEGSKA (reference sequence). The CDR3 sequence is CSARGGGGQETQYF. The CDR3 coding sequence is TGCAGTGCTAGAGGCGGGGGAGGGCAAGAGACCCAGTACTTC.

V and J are TRBV5-5 and TRBJ2-5; possible D gene TRBD1, 5 bases. The CDR3 consists of 14 residues. Germline-derived CDR1 and CDR2 are SGHKS and YYEKEE (reference sequence). Trimming pared 6 bases from V and 10 bases from J, leaving 22 bases between. The CDR3 spells CASIFASETEVQYF. In nucleotides, the CDR3 is TGTGCCAGCATTTTTGCGTCCGAGACAGAGGTCCAGTACTTC. The variable domain in full, completed from reference TRBV5-5 and TRBJ2-5, reads DAGVTQSPTHLIKTRGQQVTLRCSPISGHKSVSWYQQVLGQGPQFIFQYYEKEERGRGNFPDRFSARQFPNYSSELNVNALLLGDSALYLCASIFASETEVQYFGPGTRLLVL.

V and J are TRBV29-1 and TRBJ2-5; tentative D call: TRBD1 (5 bases). Deletions cut 1 base from V and 4 bases from J, with 13 bases between. This CDR3 comprises 14 residues. The V gene's germline CDR1 is SQVTM and CDR2 ANQGSEA. The CDR3 nucleotides are TGCAGCGTTGAAGTGCGACAGTGGAGAGAGACCCAGTACTTC. It is translated as CSVEVRQWRETQYF.

The sample holds many counts of this clonotype. The chain uses TRBV20-1 and TRBJ2-1; D tentatively reads TRBD1 or TRBD2 (5 bases each). Looked up from germline, CDR1 is DFQATT and CDR2 is SNEGSKA (reference sequence). This CDR3 has 14 amino acids. Trimming pared 2 bases from V and 8 bases from J, leaving 16 bases between. The CDR3 DNA reads as TGCAGTGCTAGAAACATCTTAGGGACCCATGAGCAGTTCTTC. Translating gives CSARNILGTHEQFF.

The chain links TRBV5-6 to TRBJ1-2, with TRBD1 as a possible D gene (5 bases). V lost 4 bases, J lost 4 bases, and 8 bases lay in between. Germline V CDR1 and CDR2: SGHDT, YYEEEE. The CDR3 loop spans 12 amino acids. The CDR3 region has the DNA TGTGCCAGCAGCCCGGGGGTCTATGGCTACACCTTC. This sequence encodes CASSPGVYGYTF. The full variable domain, its missing parts supplied by reference TRBV5-6 and TRBJ1-2, is DAGVTQSPTHLIKTRGQQVTLRCSPKSGHDTVSWYQQALGQGPQFIFQYYEEEERQRGNFPDRFSGHQFPNYSSELNVNALLLGDSALYLCASSPGVYGYTFGSGTRLTVV.

V gene TRBV11-3 combines with J gene TRBJ2-3, with 8 positions matching TRBD2. CDR3 length equals 16 residues. Germline V gene sequence: CDR1 SGHNT, CDR2 YENEEA. J gave up 0 bases and V 5 bases, and 7 bases lay outside the gene matches. In DNA form, the CDR3 reads TGTGCCAGCAGCCCCCGGACTAGCAGTAGCACAGATACGCAGTATTTT. This sequence encodes CASSPRTSSSTDTQYF.

The chain joins TRBV5-1 to TRBJ2-5; TRBD1 matches 7 bases. The CDR3 totals 16 residues. Unmatched junction bases numbered 12, after V lost 2 bases and J lost 5 bases. Germline assignment: CDR1 SGHRS and CDR2 YFSETQ. CDR3 in amino acids: CASSLTGAGTRETQYF. The DNA of the CDR3 is TGCGCCAGCAGCTTAACAGGGGCCGGGACAAGGGAGACCCAGTACTTC.

This clonotype was counted between two and nine times. The genes are TRBV20-1 and TRBJ2-6; unclear D gene. Trimming cost V 3 bases and J 2 bases, with 11 bases left between them. CDR1 is DFQATT and CDR2 is SNEGSKA in the germline V gene (reference sequence). The CDR3 consists of 15 residues. The CDR3 bases are TGCAGTGCTAGGGCGGACCTCACTGGGGCCAACGTCCTGACTTTC. Protein sequence: CSARADLTGANVLTF.

There are a few counts of this clonotype. The J gene is TRBJ2-3, the V gene TRBV6-4; 10 bases align to TRBD2. CDR3 length equals 16 residues. Unmatched junction bases numbered 9, after V lost 5 bases and J lost 4 bases. Per germline, CDR1 MRHNA and CDR2 SNTAGT. The CDR3 loop reads CASSPTLAGAPDTQYF. In DNA, the CDR3 is TGTGCCAGCAGTCCTACCCTAGCGGGGGCCCCAGATACGCAGTATTTT.

This clonotype was recorded many times. This rearrangement joins TRBV5-1 to TRBJ2-1; 10 bases agree with TRBD1. The germline V gene has CDR1 SGHRS and CDR2 YFSETQ. With V trimmed by 4 bases and J by 3 bases, 4 bases remained unmatched. This CDR3 contains 15 residues. CDR3 DNA sequence: TGCGCCAGCAGCCGGGACAGGGGTAACTACAATGAGCAGTTCTTC. Its protein is CASSRDRGNYNEQFF.

The chain carries TRBV7-9 and TRBJ2-1, with a possible D match to TRBD2 (6 bases). V was clipped by 11 bases and J by 4 bases, with 12 bases between them. The CDR3 is 12 residues long. Germline CDR1 is SEHNR and CDR2 is FQNEAQ (reference sequence). CDR3 residues: CAWTTQYNEQFF. In nucleotides, the CDR3 is TGTGCCTGGACTACCCAGTACAATGAGCAGTTCTTC. The complete variable domain, with remaining parts taken from reference TRBV7-9 and TRBJ2-1, reads DTGVSQNPRHKITKRGQNVTFRCDPISEHNRLYWYRQTLGQGPEFLTYFQNEAQLEKSRLLSDRFSAERPKGSFSTLEIQRTEQGDSAMYLCAWTTQYNEQFFGPGTRLTVL.

This clonotype was counted ten times or more. The chain recombines TRBV9 with TRBJ2-3, with 7 bases aligning to TRBD1. CDR3 length: 15 amino acids. V was pared by 0 bases and J by 3 bases, with 4 bases of the junction left unmatched. Per germline, CDR1 SGDLS and CDR2 YYNGEE. CDR3: CASSVGNRGTDTQYF. The CDR3 DNA reads TGTGCCAGCAGCGTAGGTAACAGGGGTACAGATACGCAGTATTTT. Drawing the rest from reference TRBV9 and TRBJ2-3, the complete variable domain is DSGVTQTPKHLITATGQRVTLRCSPRSGDLSVYWYQQSLDQGLQFLIQYYNGEERAKGNILERFSAQQFPDLHSELNLSSLELGDSALYFCASSVGNRGTDTQYFGPGTRLTVL.

This clonotype showed up just a few times. The chain joins TRBV29-1 to TRBJ1-2; 11 positions agree with TRBD1. The CDR3 has 13 residues. The V gene's germline CDR1 is SQVTM and CDR2 ANQGSEA. V lost 7 bases to trimming and J lost 4 bases; unmatched junction nucleotides: 5. Here the CDR3 reads CSGGQGAGYGYTF. CDR3 bases: TGCAGCGGAGGACAGGGGGCGGGCTATGGCTACACCTTC. The complete variable domain, with remaining parts taken from reference TRBV29-1 and TRBJ1-2, reads SAVISQKPSRDICQRGTSLTIQCQVDSQVTMMFWYRQQPGQSLTLIATANQGSEATYESGFVIDKFPISRPNLTFSTLTVSNMSPEDSSIYLCSGGQGAGYGYTFGSGTRLTVV.

This clonotype was seen only a few times. The chain combines TRBV7-9 with TRBJ2-1; 12 positions agree with TRBD2. Germline loops: CDR1 SEHNR, CDR2 FQNEAQ (reference sequence). The CDR3 extends over 15 amino acids. V was pared by 6 bases and J by 6 bases, with 6 bases of the junction left unmatched. In DNA form, the CDR3 reads TGTGCCAGCAGTTACCTAGCGGGGGGGCCCAATGAGCAGTTCTTC. Translating gives CASSYLAGGPNEQFF. Variable domain in full (rest from reference TRBV7-9 and TRBJ2-1): DTGVSQNPRHKITKRGQNVTFRCDPISEHNRLYWYRQTLGQGPEFLTYFQNEAQLEKSRLLSDRFSAERPKGSFSTLEIQRTEQGDSAMYLCASSYLAGGPNEQFFGPGTRLTVL.

The chain links TRBV7-6 to TRBJ2-7, with D possibly TRBD1 on 5 matching bases. V was cut by 1 base and J by 0 bases, with 10 bases left in between. Per germline, CDR1 SGHVS and CDR2 FNYEAQ. This CDR3 region has 15 residues. The CDR3 DNA sequence: TGTGCCAGCAGCTTAGAAGGGGCCGTCTCCTACGAGCAGTACTTC. Amino acid sequence: CASSLEGAVSYEQYF.

V and J are TRBV5-1 and TRBJ1-2, with a weak D call TRBD1 (6 bases). Germline V gene sequence: CDR1 SGHRS, CDR2 YFSETQ. This CDR3 is built from 15 residues. The V gene lost 0 bases and the J gene lost 5 bases, with 14 bases spanning the gap. CDR3 in DNA: TGCGCCAGCAGCTTGGCCGCAGGGGATGCGTATGGCTACACCTTC. Translated: CASSLAAGDAYGYTF. Together with reference TRBV5-1 and TRBJ1-2, the CDR3 gives the full variable domain: KAGVTQTPRYLIKTRGQQVTLSCSPISGHRSVSWYQQTPGQGLQFLFEYFSETQRNKGNFPGRFSGRQFSNSRSEMNVSTLELGDSALYLCASSLAAGDAYGYTFGSGTRLTVV.

The V and J genes are TRBV14 and TRBJ2-5, with 9 bases aligning to TRBD1. Germline values: CDR1 SGHDN, CDR2 FVKESK. The CDR3 extends over 16 amino acids. V shed 4 bases, J shed 2 bases, and the junction held 8 bases outside the gene matches. Here the CDR3 reads CASSRTQGAGQETQYF. CDR3 DNA sequence: TGTGCCAGCAGCCGAACACAGGGGGCTGGACAAGAGACCCAGTACTTC.

This clonotype occurred a few times. CDR3 amino acids: CASSVGRSLMNTEAFF. Here the CDR3 DNA reads TGTGCCAGCAGCGTAGGTCGAAGCCTCATGAACACTGAAGCTTTCTTT. The chain couples TRBV9 to TRBJ1-1, with no clear D. V lost 0 bases, J lost 0 bases, and 12 bases lay in between. Germline V gives CDR1 SGDLS, CDR2 YYNGEE. This CDR3 comprises 16 residues.

This clonotype has more than one count but fewer than ten. CDR3 protein: CASSGLTYGYTF. In DNA form, the CDR3 reads TGTGCCAGCAGCGGACTGACCTATGGCTACACCTTC. This chain joins TRBV6-5 and TRBJ1-2, with no clear D. The ends were cut back, 6 bases at V and 4 bases at J, with 9 bases in the middle. The CDR3 is made up of 12 amino acids. Per the germline V gene, CDR1 is MNHEY and CDR2 is SVGAGI.

The gene calls are TRBV25-1 and TRBJ2-1, with TRBD1 matching 7 bases. The CDR3 has 14 amino acids. From germline, CDR1 is MGHDK and CDR2 SYGVNS. Unmatched junction bases numbered 7, after V lost 4 bases and J lost 7 bases. DNA for the CDR3: TGTGCCAGCAGTGGCCCGACAGGGAGTAATGAGCAGTTCTTC. Translated, it gives CASSGPTGSNEQFF. The variable domain in full, with the rest retrieved from reference TRBV25-1 and TRBJ2-1, is EADIYQTPRYLVIGTGKKITLECSQTMGHDKMYWYQQDPGMELHLIHYSYGVNSTEKGDLSSESTVSRIRTEHFPLTLESARPSHTSQYLCASSGPTGSNEQFFGPGTRLTVL.